Shown below are 18 T cell receptor beta chains from a single sample sequenced in a study of T cell clonotyping in hematopoietic cell transplantation. Clones were read by immunoSEQ multiplex PCR, and TCRdb kept only the in-frame ones, dropping some. The sample lists about 16,000 clones; approximately 87% were seen once. The input for sequencing was PBMCs, taken 100 days after allogeneic stem cell transplant. These receptors were taken from a male patient aged 60-70 years who had an allogeneic stem cell transplant from a related donor, so the T cells may come from the graft donor. Some clones in this sample may be carry-over from other donors' samples.

This chain connects TRBV10-3 to TRBJ1-2, with D maybe TRBD1 (6 bases). Germline CDR1 is ENHRY and CDR2 is SYGVKD. V lost 0 bases, J lost 4 bases, and 9 bases lay in between. The CDR3 contains 14 residues. Here the CDR3 DNA reads TGTGCCATCAGTGAGTCTACAGGGCTCTATGGCTACACCTTC. Translation: CAISESTGLYGYTF.

This chain uses TRBV7-3 with TRBJ2-7; maybe TRBD1 (5 bases). Trimming took 1 base from V and 6 from J, leaving 10 bases between them. In germline, CDR1 is SGHTA, CDR2 FQGTGA. The CDR3 consists of 13 residues. CDR3 sequence: CASSLIQGGEQYF. The CDR3 DNA follows: TGTGCCAGCAGCTTAATTCAGGGTGGCGAGCAGTACTTC.

The rearrangement uses TRBV7-2 and TRBJ1-1; possible D gene TRBD1, 6 bases. This CDR3 is 15 amino acids long. Trimming removed 5 bases at V and 1 base at J, with 14 bases between. Germline CDR1 and CDR2: SGHTA and FQGNSA. The CDR3 sequence: CASSPSGGRNTEAFF. The DNA of the CDR3 is TGTGCCAGCAGCCCATCGGGGGGGCGGAACACTGAAGCTTTCTTT.

This clone has a single count. The chain links TRBV7-2 to TRBJ2-3; D unresolved. Germline CDR1 is SGHTA and CDR2 is FQGNSA. V was pared by 5 bases and J by 0 bases, with 9 bases between. This CDR3 spans 14 amino acids. The DNA for the CDR3 is TGTGCCAGCAGCACTTCGACTAGCACAGATACGCAGTATTTT. Translating gives CASSTSTSTDTQYF.

This clone was seen once. V and J are TRBV11-3 and TRBJ2-7; D not certain. Per germline, CDR1 SGHNT and CDR2 YENEEA. Between the trimmed V and J ends, which lost 1 base and 0 bases, there was a span of 16 bases. This CDR3 is built from 17 residues. CDR3 sequence (DNA): TGTGCCAGCAGCTTAGTTTGGACGTCCATGTTCTCCTACGAGCAGTACTTC. This codes for CASSLVWTSMFSYEQYF.

The V call is TRBV30, the J call TRBJ1-2; a possible D gene is TRBD1 (6 bases). In germline, CDR1 is GTSNPN, CDR2 SVGIG (reference sequence). This CDR3 contains 13 residues. Trimming took off 4 bases at V and 6 bases at J, with 15 bases between the two ends. The CDR3 spells CAWNYDRRDGYTF. The CDR3 DNA sequence: TGTGCCTGGAACTACGACAGGCGGGATGGCTACACCTTC.

This chain joins TRBV4-2 and TRBJ2-5; 9 bases match TRBD2. Per the germline V gene, CDR1 is LGHNA and CDR2 is YNFKEQ. V was clipped by 0 bases and J by 1 base; unmatched bases: 6. This CDR3 region has 17 residues. The CDR3 protein is CASSQEGQAGGQETQYF. CDR3 bases: TGTGCCAGCAGCCAAGAGGGCCAAGCGGGGGGCCAAGAGACCCAGTACTTC.

For the CDR3, the DNA is TGCGCCAGCAGCCAAGGTGCGTGGGGCACCTACGAGCAGTACTTC. Its translation is CASSQGAWGTYEQYF. This chain joins TRBV4-3 and TRBJ2-7; D might be TRBD1 (5 bases). Germline V gives CDR1 LGHNA, CDR2 YSLEER. The CDR3 runs 15 residues. Trimming left V 1 base short and J 2 bases short, with 12 bases between.

This rearrangement joins TRBV2 to TRBJ2-2; 9 bases match TRBD1. Per the germline V gene, CDR1 is SNHLY and CDR2 is FYNNEI. The CDR3 extends over 15 amino acids. Germline trimming cut 5 bases from V and 3 bases from J; bases unmatched to any gene: 4. The CDR3 DNA follows: TGTGCCAGCAGTCTACAGGGGGCGGACACCGGGGAGCTGTTTTTT. This sequence encodes CASSLQGADTGELFF.

V usage is TRBV6-1 and J usage is TRBJ1-1; D gene uncertain. The V end lost 2 bases, the J end lost 0 bases, and 10 bases lay between the germline ends. CDR1 MNHNS and CDR2 SASEGT come from the germline V gene. This CDR3 has 15 amino acids. CDR3 DNA sequence: TGTGCCAGCAGTGAACAACGGACGGTGAACACTGAAGCTTTCTTT. The encoded protein is CASSEQRTVNTEAFF.

This rearrangement joins TRBV28 to TRBJ2-7; D possibly corresponds to TRBD1 (5 bases). V was clipped by 6 bases and J by 5 bases, with 14 bases between them. The CDR3 runs to 13 residues. Germline CDR1 and CDR2: MDHEN and SYDVKM. The CDR3 sequence is CASRDSLVDEQYF. CDR3 in DNA: TGTGCCAGCAGAGACAGCCTTGTGGACGAGCAGTACTTC.

The chain couples TRBV11-2 to TRBJ2-7, with 11 positions matching TRBD1. Germline CDR1 reads SGHAT; CDR2 reads FQNNGV. The CDR3 loop spans 16 amino acids. Unmatched junction bases numbered 4, after V lost 0 bases and J lost 3 bases. CDR3 sequence: CASSLDLDRGRYEQYF. The CDR3 DNA sequence: TGTGCCAGCAGCTTAGACCTGGACAGGGGGCGCTACGAGCAGTACTTC.

The rearrangement joins TRBV6-5 to TRBJ1-2; D is unresolved. Germline CDR1 is MNHEY and CDR2 is SVGAGI. The CDR3 covers 15 residues. Trimming pared 1 base from V and 0 bases from J, leaving 9 bases between. This chain's CDR3 is CASSYFGDPNYGYTF. In DNA form, the CDR3 reads TGTGCCAGCAGTTACTTCGGGGATCCTAACTATGGCTACACCTTC.

V is TRBV6-5 and J is TRBJ1-1; no definite D call. This CDR3 region has 14 residues. Germline CDR1 and CDR2: MNHEY and SVGAGI. V lost 0 bases, J lost 1 base, and 6 bases lay in between. The CDR3 region is CASSYSRGNTEAFF. CDR3 bases: TGTGCCAGCAGTTACTCACGGGGGAACACTGAAGCTTTCTTT.

The chain has TRBV30 and TRBJ1-2; D is possibly TRBD1 (6 bases). Germline lookup yields CDR1 GTSNPN and CDR2 SVGIG (reference sequence). The CDR3 extends over 14 amino acids. V shed 0 bases and J shed 8 bases, with 16 bases lying between them. The CDR3 DNA sequence: TGTGCCTGGAGTGTACTTCTGGGGGCTGGGGGCTACACCTTC. As protein: CAWSVLLGAGGYTF.

This chain connects TRBV19 to TRBJ1-1, with TRBD1 matching 7 bases. V lost 5 bases to trimming and J lost 5 bases; unmatched junction nucleotides: 8. Germline lookup yields CDR1 LNHDA and CDR2 SQIVND (reference sequence). The CDR3 is made up of 14 amino acids. The CDR3 spells CASSSRQGWTEAFF. The CDR3 bases are TGTGCCAGTAGTTCTAGACAGGGTTGGACTGAAGCTTTCTTT.

This chain uses TRBV28 with TRBJ1-2; D is perhaps TRBD1 (5 bases). Trimming stripped 5 bases from V and 6 bases from J, with 13 bases between. CDR3 length: 13 residues. Germline CDR1 MDHEN, CDR2 SYDVKM. CDR3 DNA: TGTGCCAGCAGTCCCCCCTGGGGCCATGGCTACACCTTC. Its protein product is CASSPPWGHGYTF.

This clone turned up a few times. This chain uses TRBV10-3 with TRBJ2-5; D unclear. Germline V CDR1 and CDR2: ENHRY, SYGVKD. This CDR3 has 13 residues. V lost 3 bases to trimming and J lost 0 bases, with 5 bases between them. CDR3 protein: CAISDGYQETQYF. The DNA for the CDR3 is TGTGCCATCAGTGACGGATACCAAGAGACCCAGTACTTC.